This TCR beta chain was recorded in a study of long-term antiretroviral therapy in people with HIV. Study observations and caveats: Diversity rose after ART but stayed below transplant donor controls. The blood, collected between about 2003 and 2017, was possibly taken under older ART regimens. Against controls, HIV repertoires showed narrower ranges of CDR3 length.

Trimming removed 1 base from V and 6 bases from J, with 16 bases in between. The CDR3 sequence is 15 residues long. Germline-derived CDR1 and CDR2 are MDHEN and SYDVKM. The immunoSEQ assay was v3.0, run at survey level. The data were produced by immunoSEQ multiplex PCR, yet TCRdb's version contains in-frame clones alone and is incomplete. The sample holds about 20,000 clones, over 70% seen once. For this clone: The antigen remains undetermined.

HIV-positive participants were all treated in the United States. The source of this sequence is a man in his late teens or twenties with HIV. This chain joins TRBV28 and TRBJ2-7, with D unclear. The sample was unsorted PBMCs, taken 0.5 years before starting antiretroviral therapy. The CDR3 loop is CASSLLETATSEQYF. DNA for the CDR3: TGTGCCAGCAGTTTATTGGAGACTGCTACCTCCGAGCAGTACTTC.